One sample yielded the 14 T cell receptor beta chains listed below, sequenced in a study of T cell repertoires in cytomegalovirus infection. These TCRs are of unknown antigen specificity. TCRdb recomputed calls from the reads with MiXCR, one row per CDR3 protein. The repertoire holds about 920,000 distinct CDR3 sequences, around 31% seen once, with around 15% in the top ten. Source: cultured CD8+ T cells from PBMCs, taken from culture after CMV antigen stimulation. Receptors originate from a human donor in good health (CMV status not recorded). Some clones in this sample may be carry-over from other donors' samples.

This clonotype occurred a few times. The chain employs TRBV9 and TRBJ1-1; D is unresolved. The CDR3 is made up of 13 amino acids. Trimming stripped 2 bases from V and 3 bases from J, with 8 bases between. The germline V gene encodes CDR1 SGDLS and CDR2 YYNGEE. The CDR3: CASSVGVDTEAFF. The CDR3 DNA reads TGTGCCAGCAGCGTCGGAGTGGACACTGAAGCTTTCTTT.

The sample holds many counts of this clonotype. The genes are TRBV7-9 and TRBJ1-5; TRBD1 matches at 8 bases. Germline values: CDR1 SEHNR, CDR2 FQNEAQ (reference sequence). J gave up 4 bases and V 7 bases, and 3 bases lay outside the gene matches. The CDR3 spans 13 residues. The CDR3 sequence: CASNRQGNQPQHF. CDR3 bases: TGTGCCAGCAACCGACAGGGGAATCAGCCCCAGCATTTT.

A few counts support this clonotype. The V gene is TRBV4-1, the J gene TRBJ2-5; D is ambiguous. CDR3 length: 16 residues. CDR1 MGHRA and CDR2 YSYEKL come from the germline V gene. Trimming took 4 bases from V and 1 from J, leaving 16 bases between them. The CDR3: CASSLREAPLQETQYF. The CDR3 nucleotides read TGCGCCAGCAGCCTAAGAGAGGCTCCGCTCCAAGAGACCCAGTACTTC.

A word on this clonotype: Given a much more abundant clone one base away, this may be a read error. CDR3 coding DNA: TGTGTCAGCAGTCCCTACCGCGGAACTAGCTCCTACAATGAGCAGTTCTTC. Translating it yields CVSSPYRGTSSYNEQFF. This chain uses TRBV12-3 or TRBV12-4 with TRBJ2-1; the D gene is possibly TRBD2 (5 bases). This CDR3 comprises 17 residues.

The V call is TRBV27, the J call TRBJ1-5, with no clear D. V dropped 7 bases and J dropped 0 bases, with 13 bases sitting between them. CDR3 length: 15 amino acids. CDR1 is MNHEY, CDR2 SMNVEV, per germline (reference sequence). DNA for the CDR3: TGTGCCAGCACGGTAGGAGGGTATAGCAATCAGCCCCAGCATTTT. Protein product: CASTVGGYSNQPQHF.

The count of this clonotype is one. The CDR3 spells CASSLLSGPSGELFF. The DNA for the CDR3 is TGTGCCAGCAGTTTATTGTCGGGACCCTCCGGGGAGCTGTTTTTT. V is TRBV27 and J is TRBJ2-2; D tentatively reads TRBD1 or TRBD2 (5 bases each). V lost 1 base to trimming and J lost 6 bases, with 12 bases between them. The CDR3 length is 15 residues. The germline gives CDR1 MNHEY, CDR2 SMNVEV (reference sequence).

The CDR3 sequence: CATSASGGADTQYF. CDR3 bases: TGTGCCACCAGTGCTAGCGGGGGTGCAGATACGCAGTATTTT. The chain employs TRBV24-1 and TRBJ2-3, with 10 bases that match TRBD2. Germline V gene data show CDR1 as KGHDR and CDR2 as SFDVKD. V was pared by 5 bases and J by 4 bases, with 2 bases of the junction left unmatched. The CDR3 consists of 14 residues.

J is TRBJ2-7 and V is TRBV6-1; 9 nucleotides agree with TRBD2. There are 16 residues in the CDR3. The trim removed 5 bases at V and 1 base at J, leaving 9 bases unmatched. CDR1 and CDR2 from the germline V gene are MNHNS and SASEGT. DNA for the CDR3: TGTGCCAGCAGTTACCAAGCGGGGGGCCCTTCCTACGAGCAGTACTTC. This codes for CASSYQAGGPSYEQYF.

This clonotype occurred a few times. This sequence joins TRBV19 and TRBJ1-2, with D unresolved. This CDR3 is 16 amino acids long. Germline CDR1 and CDR2: LNHDA and SQIVND (reference sequence). Trimming cost V 5 bases and J 4 bases, with 20 bases left between them. The CDR3 sequence: CASSPRRDVSFYGYTF. For the CDR3, the DNA is TGTGCCAGTAGTCCCCGACGCGATGTGAGCTTCTATGGCTACACCTTC.

This clonotype appeared a few times. J is TRBJ2-7 and V is TRBV7-6; possible D gene TRBD2, 5 bases. V gave up 1 base and J gave up 4 bases, with 14 bases separating them. The CDR3 is 15 residues long. CDR1 is SGHVS and CDR2 is FNYEAQ in the germline V gene. CDR3 nucleotides: TGTGCCAGCAGCTTAGGTTCACGAGGAGGTTACGAGCAGTACTTC. It specifies CASSLGSRGGYEQYF.

This clonotype came up a few times. The J gene is TRBJ1-5, the V gene TRBV11-3, with 9 bases lining up with TRBD1. Germline lookup yields CDR1 SGHNT and CDR2 YENEEA. CDR3 length: 21 amino acids. Unmatched junction bases numbered 21, after V lost 4 bases and J lost 2 bases. The CDR3 nucleotides read TGTGCCAGCAGCTCGAGACCAAAACAGGGGGCAGTTTTTGCGGGCAATCAGCCCCAGCATTTT. It encodes CASSSRPKQGAVFAGNQPQHF. The full variable domain, rest sourced from reference TRBV11-3 and TRBJ1-5, is EAGVVQSPRYKIIEKKQPVAFWCNPISGHNTLYWYLQNLGQGPELLIRYENEEAVDDSQLPKDRFSAERLKGVDSTLKIQPAELGDSAVYLCASSSRPKQGAVFAGNQPQHFGDGTRLSIL.

This clonotype was counted a few times. This sequence joins TRBV27 and TRBJ2-2; D may match TRBD1 or TRBD2 (6 bases each). Germline V gene sequence: CDR1 MNHEY, CDR2 SMNVEV (reference sequence). With 0 bases removed from V and 7 bases from J, the gap between germline ends came to 9 bases. The CDR3 sequence is 14 residues long. The CDR3 coding sequence is TGTGCCAGCAGTTTATCGGAGGGGGGCGGGGAGCTGTTTTTT. Its protein is CASSLSEGGGELFF.

In its sample, this clonotype was seen many times. The chain is built from TRBV7-9 and TRBJ1-1; maybe TRBD1 (5 bases). Per germline, CDR1 SEHNR and CDR2 FQNEAQ (reference sequence). V lost 1 base to trimming and J lost 1 base, with 10 bases between them. CDR3 size: 15 residues. The CDR3 sequence is CASSLGRGANTEAFF. CDR3 coding DNA: TGTGCCAGCAGCTTAGGAAGGGGCGCGAACACTGAAGCTTTCTTT.

This chain connects TRBV27 to TRBJ2-2, with D possibly being TRBD1 (5 bases). Per the germline V gene, CDR1 is MNHEY and CDR2 is SMNVEV (reference sequence). The CDR3 loop spans 13 amino acids. Trimming removed 4 bases at V and 6 bases at J, with 9 bases between. This CDR3 reads CASSSGLAGELFF. CDR3 DNA: TGTGCCAGCAGTTCAGGGTTGGCCGGGGAGCTGTTTTTT.